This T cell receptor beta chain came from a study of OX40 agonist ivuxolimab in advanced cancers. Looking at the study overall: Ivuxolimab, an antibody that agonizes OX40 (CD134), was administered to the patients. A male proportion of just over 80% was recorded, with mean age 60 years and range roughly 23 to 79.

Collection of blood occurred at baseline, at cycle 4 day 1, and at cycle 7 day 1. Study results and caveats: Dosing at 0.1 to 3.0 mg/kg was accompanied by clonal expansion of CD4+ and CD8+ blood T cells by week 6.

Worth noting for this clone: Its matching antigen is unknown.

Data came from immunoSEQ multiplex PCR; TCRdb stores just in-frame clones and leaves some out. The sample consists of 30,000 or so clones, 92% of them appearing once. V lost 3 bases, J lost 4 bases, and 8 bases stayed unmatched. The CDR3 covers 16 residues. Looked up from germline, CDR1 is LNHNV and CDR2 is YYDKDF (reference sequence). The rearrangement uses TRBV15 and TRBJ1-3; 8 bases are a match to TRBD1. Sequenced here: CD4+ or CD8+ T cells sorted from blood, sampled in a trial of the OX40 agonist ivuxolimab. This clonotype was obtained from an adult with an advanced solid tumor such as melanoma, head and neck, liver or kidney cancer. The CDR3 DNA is TGTGCCACCAGCAGGGACCGGGACAGGAGAGGAAACACCATATATTTT. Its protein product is CATSRDRDRRGNTIYF.